This T cell receptor beta chain was captured in a study of cytomegalovirus exposure and HLA in healthy donors. Primers included in the PCR were 60 Vbeta and 13 Jbeta primers. The table came from immunoSEQ multiplex PCR; TCRdb's copy has only in-frame clones and leaves some out. The table records about 150,000 clones, more than 75% of them present only once. Regarding this clone: Its target is unknown.

The trim removed 7 bases at V and 2 bases at J, leaving 4 bases unmatched. Germline loops: CDR1 MNHNY, CDR2 SVGAGI (reference sequence). There are 13 residues in the CDR3. Findings and limits, study-wide: Several of the most significant clusters appeared, in a later analysis, to be linked to common viral pathogens. Donor immune exposure was known only as CMV serostatus. The authors enumerated 164 TCR beta chains as linked to cytomegalovirus.

The chain combines TRBV6-6 with TRBJ1-2; 7 nucleotides match TRBD1. The receptor's source is a man aged 40-55 years in good health and CMV-seronegative. Sample: PBMCs. This CDR3 is CASIQGVNYGYTF. CDR3 DNA sequence: TGTGCCAGCATCCAGGGGGTCAACTATGGCTACACCTTC.